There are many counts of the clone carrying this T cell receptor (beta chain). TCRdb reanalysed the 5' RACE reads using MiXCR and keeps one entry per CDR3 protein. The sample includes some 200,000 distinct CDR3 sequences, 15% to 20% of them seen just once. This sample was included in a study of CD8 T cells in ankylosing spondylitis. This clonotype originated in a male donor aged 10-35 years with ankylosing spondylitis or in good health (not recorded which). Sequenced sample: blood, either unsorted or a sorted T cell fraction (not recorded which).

CDR3 bases: TGTGCCATCAGAGGATGGCGGGAGGTACTCGATACGCAGTATTTT. Its protein is CAIRGWREVLDTQYF. The chain couples TRBV10-3 to TRBJ2-3, with TRBD2 matching 8 bases. V dropped 6 bases and J dropped 6; count of bases not matched to a gene: 11. The CDR3 is made up of 15 amino acids. The germline CDR1 and CDR2 sequences are ENHRY and SYGVKD.